These 20 T cell receptor beta chains share one sample of origin, sequenced in a study of blood T cell repertoires in COVID-19. Here immunoSEQ multiplex PCR was the method, and the copy in TCRdb shows in-frame clones only, minus some. The sample has approximately 210,000 clones; approximately 82% are singletons. The sequencing sample was made of PBMCs or T cells enriched from blood (not recorded which). The receptor source for this set is a man aged 40-55 years who had recovered from COVID-19.

The chain combines TRBV3-1 (or the pseudogene TRBV3-2) with TRBJ1-4, with TRBD1 identical over 7 bases. With 5 bases clipped from V and 1 base from J, the junction kept 1 base outside the gene matches. The CDR3 runs to 14 residues. Germline lookup yields CDR1 LGHDT and CDR2 YNNKEL (reference sequence). The CDR3 reads CASSDRETNEKLFF. The CDR3 DNA reads TGTGCCAGCAGCGACAGGGAAACTAATGAAAAACTGTTTTTT.

The V and J genes are TRBV28 and TRBJ1-5, with D possibly TRBD1 on 6 matching bases. Germline V gene sequence: CDR1 MDHEN, CDR2 SYDVKM. V lost 3 bases and J lost 5, with 11 bases in between. CDR3 length equals 14 residues. CDR3 DNA: TGTGCCAGCAGTTTCCGGACAGACTATCAGCCCCAGCATTTT. This gives the protein CASSFRTDYQPQHF.

The chain has TRBV5-1 and TRBJ1-2; D not certain. Deletions cut 1 base from V and 2 bases from J, with 6 bases between. The CDR3 loop spans 13 amino acids. In germline, CDR1 is SGHRS, CDR2 YFSETQ. CDR3 residues: CASSLSPNYGYTF. DNA of the CDR3: TGCGCCAGCAGCTTGAGCCCGAACTATGGCTACACCTTC.

This chain connects TRBV4-3 to TRBJ2-5; D perhaps matches TRBD2 (6 bases). The length of the CDR3 is 14 residues. V lost 4 bases and J lost 5, with 14 bases in between. The V gene's germline CDR1 is LGHNA and CDR2 YSLEER. The CDR3 spells CASSPETGTETQYF. Written as DNA, the CDR3 is TGCGCCAGCAGCCCCGAGACCGGGACTGAGACCCAGTACTTC.

The J gene is TRBJ1-3, the V gene TRBV5-5; weak D call: TRBD1 (5 bases). The germline V and J ends were trimmed by 4 bases and 2 bases, with 13 bases remaining between them. This CDR3 region has 15 residues. The germline CDR1 and CDR2 sequences are SGHKS and YYEKEE (reference sequence). CDR3 protein: CASSAGDRAGNTIYF. CDR3 bases: TGTGCCAGCAGCGCGGGGGACCGAGCTGGAAACACCATATATTTT.

The rearrangement joins TRBV12-3 or TRBV12-4 to TRBJ1-1, with no clear D. The CDR3 is made up of 11 amino acids. The V end lost 7 bases, the J end lost 5 bases, and 8 bases lay between the germline ends. The CDR3 DNA sequence: TGTGCCAGCACTTCGGGGACTGAAGCTTTCTTT. Translated: CASTSGTEAFF.

The chain carries TRBV19 and TRBJ2-1, with 16 bases aligning to TRBD2. Germline values: CDR1 LNHDA, CDR2 SQIVND (reference sequence). V shed 3 bases and J 8 bases; nucleotides not matched to a gene: 7. The CDR3 has 17 residues. CDR3 coding DNA: TGTGCCAGTAGTATGGCGGGACTAGCGGGAGGGCCTGATGAGCAGTTCTTC. Protein product: CASSMAGLAGGPDEQFF.

The chain is built from TRBV7-2 and TRBJ1-4; a weak D match, TRBD1 (5 bases). The germline CDR1 and CDR2 sequences are SGHTA and FQGNSA. The CDR3 length is 16 residues. Trimming pared 4 bases from V and 13 bases from J, leaving 25 bases between. CDR3 region: CASSSFAATTTGRLFF. For the CDR3, the DNA is TGTGCCAGCAGCTCTTTCGCGGCTACAACAACAGGACGACTGTTTTTT. Complete variable domain (other parts from reference TRBV7-2 and TRBJ1-4): GAGVSQSPSNKVTEKGKDVELRCDPISGHTALYWYRQSLGQGLEFLIYFQGNSAPDKSGLPSDRFSAERTGGSVSTLTIQRTQQEDSAVYLCASSSFAATTTGRLFFGSGTQLSVL.

V and J are TRBV5-8 and TRBJ2-3; D unresolved. Germline loops: CDR1 SGHTS, CDR2 YDEGEE. Trimming shortened V by 4 bases and J by 5 bases, and 14 bases separated the two germline ends. The CDR3 runs to 14 residues. CDR3 coding DNA: TGTGCCAGCAGCCGGGTGGGTTCGAGAGATACGCAGTATTTT. Residues: CASSRVGSRDTQYF.

J is TRBJ2-1 and V is TRBV6-5; TRBD2 might be the D (6 bases). Germline lookup yields CDR1 MNHEY and CDR2 SVGAGI. The CDR3 covers 14 residues. The V and J ends lost 4 bases and 7 bases respectively, with 14 bases between them. The CDR3 protein is CASSFQRATNEQFF. For the CDR3, the DNA is TGTGCCAGCAGTTTCCAGCGGGCAACAAATGAGCAGTTCTTC.

V gene TRBV14 combines with J gene TRBJ2-2; 7 positions agree with TRBD2. V dropped 2 bases and J dropped 4; count of bases not matched to a gene: 13. Germline V gene sequence: CDR1 SGHDN, CDR2 FVKESK. CDR3 size: 18 residues. CDR3 DNA sequence: TGTGCCAGCAGCCAATTTTTTCATCAGCGGGGACCCACCGGGGAGCTGTTTTTT. Translation: CASSQFFHQRGPTGELFF. Looking up the rest from reference TRBV14 and TRBJ2-2 gives the full variable domain: EAGVTQFPSHSVIEKGQTVTLRCDPISGHDNLYWYRRVMGKEIKFLLHFVKESKQDESGMPNNRFLAERTGGTYSTLKVQPAELEDSGVYFCASSQFFHQRGPTGELFFGEGSRLTVL.

This clone was observed once. The chain couples TRBV5-6 to TRBJ2-3; tentative D call: TRBD1 (5 bases). V was cut by 5 bases and J by 1 base, with 14 bases left in between. The CDR3 consists of 15 residues. Germline CDR1 is SGHDT and CDR2 is YYEEEE. The CDR3 reads CASSLSRAGTDTQYF. The CDR3 bases are TGTGCCAGCAGTTTATCCAGGGCCGGCACAGATACGCAGTATTTT. Complete variable domain (other parts from reference TRBV5-6 and TRBJ2-3): DAGVTQSPTHLIKTRGQQVTLRCSPKSGHDTVSWYQQALGQGPQFIFQYYEEEERQRGNFPDRFSGHQFPNYSSELNVNALLLGDSALYLCASSLSRAGTDTQYFGPGTRLTVL.

The chain joins TRBV2 to TRBJ2-7, with 7 nucleotides matching TRBD1. The CDR3 loop spans 15 amino acids. Per the germline V gene, CDR1 is SNHLY and CDR2 is FYNNEI. V trimming: 7 bases; J trimming: 5 bases; junction bases outside the gene matches: 14. This chain's CDR3 is CASTELRTGDHEQYF. The CDR3 nucleotides are TGTGCCAGCACCGAATTGCGGACAGGTGACCACGAGCAGTACTTC.

The genes are TRBV7-2 and TRBJ1-2; no reliable D call. Germline values: CDR1 SGHTA, CDR2 FQGNSA. V gave up 2 bases and J gave up 1 base, with 11 bases separating them. There are 15 residues in the CDR3. CDR3 DNA: TGTGCCAGCAGCTTAACATACAGAAATAACTATGGCTACACCTTC. As protein: CASSLTYRNNYGYTF.

The chain combines TRBV28 with TRBJ1-3; 8 bases align to TRBD1. This CDR3 spans 16 amino acids. V lost 0 bases, J lost 4 bases, and 5 bases stayed unmatched. The germline CDR1 and CDR2 sequences are MDHEN and SYDVKM. Written as DNA, the CDR3 is TGTGCCAGCAGTTTATGGCAGGGGGCTCCCGGAAACACCATATATTTT. Its translation: CASSLWQGAPGNTIYF.

This clone was seen a few times. The gene calls are TRBV4-1 and TRBJ2-2; no definite D call. This CDR3 contains 12 residues. The germline gives CDR1 MGHRA, CDR2 YSYEKL. V gave up 6 bases and J gave up 4 bases, with 6 bases separating them. CDR3 nucleotides: TGCGCCAGCAGGTCGTTCACCGGGGAGCTGTTTTTT. This encodes CASRSFTGELFF.

The V call is TRBV28, the J call TRBJ1-1; 8 bases agree with TRBD1. J gave up 4 bases and V 6 bases, and 10 bases lay outside the gene matches. This CDR3 comprises 15 residues. CDR1 and CDR2 (germline): MDHEN, SYDVKM. The CDR3 region is CASRTGDRSSTEAFF. The CDR3 DNA reads as TGTGCCAGCAGAACCGGGGACAGGAGTAGCACTGAAGCTTTCTTT.

This chain links TRBV19 with TRBJ1-2, with a weak D call TRBD1 (6 bases). Germline CDR1 is LNHDA and CDR2 is SQIVND (reference sequence). There are 13 residues in the CDR3. The V end was cut by 1 base, the J end by 8 bases, with 11 bases between. CDR3 protein: CASSIVAGEGYTF. CDR3 sequence (DNA): TGTGCCAGTAGTATAGTAGCAGGGGAAGGCTACACCTTC.

The chain carries TRBV6-5 and TRBJ1-4; TRBD1 matches at 8 bases. The trim removed 2 bases at V and 9 bases at J, leaving 8 bases unmatched. The CDR3 covers 15 residues. Looked up from germline, CDR1 is MNHEY and CDR2 is SVGAGI. The CDR3 loop reads CASSYRGQASKKLFF. CDR3 in DNA: TGTGCCAGCAGTTACCGGGGACAGGCCTCTAAAAAACTGTTTTTT.

This clone was seen only once. The V and J genes are TRBV7-8 and TRBJ2-3; 7 bases are shared with TRBD1. Trimming took 5 bases from V and 4 from J; bases not matched to a gene: 9. Germline lookup yields CDR1 SGHVS and CDR2 FQNEAQ. The CDR3 has 15 amino acids. The CDR3 sequence: CASSPLTGFADTQYF. The DNA for the CDR3 is TGTGCCAGCAGCCCCTTGACAGGGTTTGCAGATACGCAGTATTTT.